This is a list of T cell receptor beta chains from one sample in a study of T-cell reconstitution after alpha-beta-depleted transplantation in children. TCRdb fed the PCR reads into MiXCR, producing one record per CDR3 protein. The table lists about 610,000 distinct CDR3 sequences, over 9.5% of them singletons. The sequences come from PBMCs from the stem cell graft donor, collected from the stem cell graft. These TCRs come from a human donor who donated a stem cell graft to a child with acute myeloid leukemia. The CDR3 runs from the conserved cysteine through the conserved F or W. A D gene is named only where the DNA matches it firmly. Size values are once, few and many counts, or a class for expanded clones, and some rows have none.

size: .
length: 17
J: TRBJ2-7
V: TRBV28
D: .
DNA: TGTGCCAGCGGGTCCCCAGGGAGCGCCTTGAGGTCCTACGAGCAGTACTTC
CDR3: CASGSPGSALRSYEQYF

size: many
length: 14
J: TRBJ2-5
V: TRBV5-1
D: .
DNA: TGCGCCAGCAACGTCAACTCCTACCAAGAGACCCAGTACTTC
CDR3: CASNVNSYQETQYF

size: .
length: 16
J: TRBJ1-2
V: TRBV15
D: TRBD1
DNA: TGTGCCACCAGCAGAGATAGGGGGACAGGAACCTATGGCTACACCTTC
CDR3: CATSRDRGTGTYGYTF

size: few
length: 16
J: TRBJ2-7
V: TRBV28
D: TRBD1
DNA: TGTGCCAGCAGTTTCGTGTCGGGACAGGGTCTAAGGGAGCAGTACTTC
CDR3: CASSFVSGQGLREQYF

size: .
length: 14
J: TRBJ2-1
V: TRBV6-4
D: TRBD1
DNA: TGTGCCAGCAGTGACCGGACAGGGTATAATGAGCAGTTCTTC
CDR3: CASSDRTGYNEQFF

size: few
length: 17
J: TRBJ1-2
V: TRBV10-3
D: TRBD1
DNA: TGTGCCATCAGTGAGTCGACTCCGGGACAGGGGAGCTATGGCTACACCTTC
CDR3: CAISESTPGQGSYGYTF

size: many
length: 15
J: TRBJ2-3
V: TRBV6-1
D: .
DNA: TGTGCCAGCAGGTCCCCGGACTCAAGTGGGGATACGCAGTATTTT
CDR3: CASRSPDSSGDTQYF

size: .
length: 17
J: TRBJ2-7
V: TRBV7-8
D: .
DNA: TGTGCCAGCAGCTTAGTATTAGGGCAGGTTCATGGCGACGAGCAGTACTTC
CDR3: CASSLVLGQVHGDEQYF

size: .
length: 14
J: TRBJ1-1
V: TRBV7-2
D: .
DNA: TGTGCCAGCAGCTTAGTGCGGGTAGACACTGAAGCTTTCTTT
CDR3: CASSLVRVDTEAFF

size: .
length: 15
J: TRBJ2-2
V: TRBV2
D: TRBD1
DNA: TGTGCCAGCATTCAAACAGGGGGCAGGACCGGGGAGCTGTTTTTT
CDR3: CASIQTGGRTGELFF

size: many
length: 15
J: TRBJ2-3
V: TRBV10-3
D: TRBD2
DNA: TGTGCCATCAGTGAGACTAGCGGAGGGGTGGATACGCAGTATTTT
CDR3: CAISETSGGVDTQYF

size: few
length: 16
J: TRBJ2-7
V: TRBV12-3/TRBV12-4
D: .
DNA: TGTGCCAGCAGTTTAGCGGCCCTCCAACGGACTGATTTGCAGTACTTC
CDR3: CASSLAALQRTDLQYF

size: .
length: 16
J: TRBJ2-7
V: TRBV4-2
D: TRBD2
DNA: TGTGCCAGCAGCCCGGGGGTCCAGACTAGCGGGAACGAGCAGTACTTC
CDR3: CASSPGVQTSGNEQYF

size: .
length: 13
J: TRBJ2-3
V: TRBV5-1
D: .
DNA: TGCGCCAGCAGCCCAAAGATCGGAGATACGCAGTATTTT
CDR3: CASSPKIGDTQYF

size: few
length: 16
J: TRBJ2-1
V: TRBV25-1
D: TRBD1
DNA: TGTGCCAGCAGTCCCCTTTGGGACAGGGGTGCCAATGAGCAGTTCTTC
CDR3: CASSPLWDRGANEQFF

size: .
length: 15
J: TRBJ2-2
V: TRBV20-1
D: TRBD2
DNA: TGCAGTGCTAGGGTTAGCGGGAGCGGCACCGGGGAGCTGTTTTTT
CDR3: CSARVSGSGTGELFF

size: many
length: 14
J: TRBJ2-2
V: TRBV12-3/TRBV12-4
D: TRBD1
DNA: TGTGCCAGCAGCGGGACAGGGTCAGCCGGGGAGCTGTTTTTT
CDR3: CASSGTGSAGELFF

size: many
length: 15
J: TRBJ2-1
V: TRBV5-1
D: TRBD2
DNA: TGCGCCAGCAGCTTGGCGGCTAGCGGGAACAGTGAGCAGTTCTTC
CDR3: CASSLAASGNSEQFF

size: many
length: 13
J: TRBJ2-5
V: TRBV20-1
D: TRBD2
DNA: TGCAGTGCTAACCTAGCGGGAGTGGTGACCCAGTACTTC
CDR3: CSANLAGVVTQYF

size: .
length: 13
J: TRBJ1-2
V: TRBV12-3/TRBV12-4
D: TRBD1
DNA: TGTGCCAGCAGTACAGGGGTGGGCTATGGCTACACCTTC
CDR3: CASSTGVGYGYTF

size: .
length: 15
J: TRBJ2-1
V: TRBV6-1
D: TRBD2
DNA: TGTGCCAGCAGTGCCTTGACTAGCGGAGAAAATGAGCAGTTCTTC
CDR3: CASSALTSGENEQFF

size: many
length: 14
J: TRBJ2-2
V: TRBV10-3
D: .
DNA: TGTGCCATCAATACTGACCTGAACACCGGGGAGCTGTTTTTT
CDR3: CAINTDLNTGELFF

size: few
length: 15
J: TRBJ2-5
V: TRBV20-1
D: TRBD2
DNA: TGCAGTGCTGGAACTAGCGGCCGGTTTGGAGAGACCCAGTACTTC
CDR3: CSAGTSGRFGETQYF

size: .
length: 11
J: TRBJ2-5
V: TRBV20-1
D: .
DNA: TGCAGTGCTAGCTACCAAGAGACCCAGTACTTC
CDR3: CSASYQETQYF

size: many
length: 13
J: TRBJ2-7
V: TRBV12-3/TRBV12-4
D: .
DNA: TGTGCCAGCAACACCGGGACCTTCTACGAGCAGTACTTC
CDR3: CASNTGTFYEQYF

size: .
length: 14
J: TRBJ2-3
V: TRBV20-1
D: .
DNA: TGCAGTGCTAGAACCGGGACATTCGAAAATACGCAGTATTTT
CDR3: CSARTGTFENTQYF

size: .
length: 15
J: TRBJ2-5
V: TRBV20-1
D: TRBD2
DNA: TGCAGTGCTAGAATGCCAGCGGGAGGAGGGGAGACCCAGTACTTC
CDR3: CSARMPAGGGETQYF

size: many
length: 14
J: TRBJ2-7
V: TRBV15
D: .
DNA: TGTGCCACTCAGGGACCCTCCAGCTCCTACGAGCAGTACTTC
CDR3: CATQGPSSSYEQYF

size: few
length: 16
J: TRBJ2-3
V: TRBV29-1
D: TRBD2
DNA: TGCAGCGTTGGACTAGCGGGACCCACTAGCACAGATACGCAGTATTTT
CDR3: CSVGLAGPTSTDTQYF

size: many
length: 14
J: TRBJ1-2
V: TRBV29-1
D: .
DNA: TGCAGCGTTGTAGGGGGTACAGGGAACTATGGCTACACCTTC
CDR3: CSVVGGTGNYGYTF

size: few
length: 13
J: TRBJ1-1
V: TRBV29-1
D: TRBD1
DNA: TGCAGCGTTTCCAGGGGGCGTAGAGGTGAAGCTTTCTTT
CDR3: CSVSRGRRGEAFF

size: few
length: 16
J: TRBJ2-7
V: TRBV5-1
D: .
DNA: TGCGCCAGCAGGGACAGTTCCCGTTCCCCTTTCTACGAGCAGTACTTC
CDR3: CASRDSSRSPFYEQYF

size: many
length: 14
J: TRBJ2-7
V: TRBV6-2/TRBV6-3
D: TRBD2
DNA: TGTGCCAGCAGTCCCGGGAGGGCCTCCTACGAGCAGTACTTC
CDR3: CASSPGRASYEQYF

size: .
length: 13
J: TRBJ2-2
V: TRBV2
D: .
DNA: TGTGCCAGCAGTGTAAGCACGACCGGGGAGCTGTTTTTT
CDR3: CASSVSTTGELFF

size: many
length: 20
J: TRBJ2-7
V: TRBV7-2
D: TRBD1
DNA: TGTGCCAGCAGCTTAGCTAAAACCTACTACGGGACAGGGGGTAAAGTCGAGCAGTACTTC
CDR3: CASSLAKTYYGTGGKVEQYF

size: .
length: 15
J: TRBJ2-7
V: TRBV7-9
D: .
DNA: TGTGCCAGCAGCTCTACGGGGGGCGCCCCCTACGAGCAGTACTTC
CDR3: CASSSTGGAPYEQYF

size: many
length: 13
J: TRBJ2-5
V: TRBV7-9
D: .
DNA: TGTGCCAGCCGCAATCCGGAGCACGAGACCCAGTACTTC
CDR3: CASRNPEHETQYF

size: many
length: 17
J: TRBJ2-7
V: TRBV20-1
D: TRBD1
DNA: TGCAGTGCCAAACCTTTGGACAGGGGAAAGATTACGAGGGAGCAGTACTTC
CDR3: CSAKPLDRGKITREQYF

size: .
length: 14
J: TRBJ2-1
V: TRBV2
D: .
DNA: TGTGCCAGCCCCCCGGGGGCCTCCTACAATGAGCAGTTCTTC
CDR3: CASPPGASYNEQFF

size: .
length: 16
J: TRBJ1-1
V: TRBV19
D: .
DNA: TGTGCCAGTCGGTGGGGGGCCGGGACACCGAACACTGAAGCTTTCTTT
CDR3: CASRWGAGTPNTEAFF

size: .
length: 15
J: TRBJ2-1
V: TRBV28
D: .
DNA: TGTGCCAGCAGTTTAGTGGCCAGTCCCTACAATGAGCAGTTCTTC
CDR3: CASSLVASPYNEQFF

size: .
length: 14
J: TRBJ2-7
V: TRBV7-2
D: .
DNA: TGTGCCAGCAGCTTAGATAGGGTCGTCCACGAGCAGTACTTC
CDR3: CASSLDRVVHEQYF

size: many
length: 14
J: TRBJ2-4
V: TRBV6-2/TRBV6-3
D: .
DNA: TGTGCCAGCACTTCGGCTCTAGCCAAAAACATTCAGTACTTC
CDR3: CASTSALAKNIQYF

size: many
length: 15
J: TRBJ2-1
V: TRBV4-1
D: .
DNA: TGCGCCAGCAGCCCAGGGACGGGAACCTACAATGAGCAGTTCTTC
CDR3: CASSPGTGTYNEQFF

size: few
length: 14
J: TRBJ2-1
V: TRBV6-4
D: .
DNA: TGTGCCAGCAGCCGGGAACAGTCAAACAATGAGCAGTTCTTC
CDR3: CASSREQSNNEQFF

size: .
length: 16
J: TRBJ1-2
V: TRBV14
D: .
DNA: TGTGCCAGCAGCCCCCAAACTGGGTATCGTGTCGGTGGCTACACCTTC
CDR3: CASSPQTGYRVGGYTF

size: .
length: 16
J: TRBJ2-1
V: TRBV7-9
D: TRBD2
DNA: TGTGCCAGCAGCCACCGCCGGGGGGGCTCATACAATGAGCAGTTCTTC
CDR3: CASSHRRGGSYNEQFF

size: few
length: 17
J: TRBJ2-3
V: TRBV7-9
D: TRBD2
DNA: TGTGCCAGCAGCTCGGGACTAGCGGGAGAGTCGGGAGATACGCAGTATTTT
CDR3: CASSSGLAGESGDTQYF

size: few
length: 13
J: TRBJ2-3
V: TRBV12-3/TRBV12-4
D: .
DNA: TGTGCCAGCCTTGGGGGGTACACAGATACGCAGTATTTT
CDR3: CASLGGYTDTQYF

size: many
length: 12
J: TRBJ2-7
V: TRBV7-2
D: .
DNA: TGTGCCAGCAGCCGGAGCTCCTACGAGCAGTACTTC
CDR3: CASSRSSYEQYF

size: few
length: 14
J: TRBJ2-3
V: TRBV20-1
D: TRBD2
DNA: TGCAGTGCTAGAAGGCGGGAGTGGGGAGATACGCAGTATTTT
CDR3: CSARRREWGDTQYF

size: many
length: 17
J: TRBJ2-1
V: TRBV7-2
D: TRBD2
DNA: TGTGCCAGCAGCTTTGCCGGGACTAGCGGTTATTACAATGAGCAGTTCTTC
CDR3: CASSFAGTSGYYNEQFF

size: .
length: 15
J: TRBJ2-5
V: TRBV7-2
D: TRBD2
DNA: TGTGCCAGCAGCTTAATGACGGGAGGGCGGTCGACCCAGTACTTC
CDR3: CASSLMTGGRSTQYF